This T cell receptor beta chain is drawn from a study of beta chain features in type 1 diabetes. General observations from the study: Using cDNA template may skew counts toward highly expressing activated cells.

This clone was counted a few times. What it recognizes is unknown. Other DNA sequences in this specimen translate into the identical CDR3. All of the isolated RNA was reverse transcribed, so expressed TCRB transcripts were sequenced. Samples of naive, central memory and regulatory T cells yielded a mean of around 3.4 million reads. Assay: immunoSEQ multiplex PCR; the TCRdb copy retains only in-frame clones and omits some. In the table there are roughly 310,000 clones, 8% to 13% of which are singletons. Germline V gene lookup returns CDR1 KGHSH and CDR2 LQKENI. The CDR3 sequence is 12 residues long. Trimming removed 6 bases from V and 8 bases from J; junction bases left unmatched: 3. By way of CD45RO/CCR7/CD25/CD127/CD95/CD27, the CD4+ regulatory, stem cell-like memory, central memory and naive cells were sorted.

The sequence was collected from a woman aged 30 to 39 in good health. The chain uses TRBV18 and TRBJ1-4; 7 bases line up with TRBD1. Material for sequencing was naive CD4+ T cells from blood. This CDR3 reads CASSPDREKLFF. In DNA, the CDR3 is TGTGCCAGCTCTCCGGACAGGGAAAAACTGTTTTTT.